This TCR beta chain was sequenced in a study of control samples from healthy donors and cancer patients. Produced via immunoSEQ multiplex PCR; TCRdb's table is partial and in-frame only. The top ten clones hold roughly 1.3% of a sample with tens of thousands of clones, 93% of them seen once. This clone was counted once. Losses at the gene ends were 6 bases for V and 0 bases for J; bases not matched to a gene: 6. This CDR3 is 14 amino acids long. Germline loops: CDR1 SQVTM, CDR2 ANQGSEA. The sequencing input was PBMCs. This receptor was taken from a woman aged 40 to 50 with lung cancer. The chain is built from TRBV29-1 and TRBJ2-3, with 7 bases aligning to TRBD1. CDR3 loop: CSVTPTGSTDTQYF. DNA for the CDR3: TGCAGCGTAACCCCGACAGGGAGCACAGATACGCAGTATTTT.